This T cell receptor beta chain is drawn from a study of T cells in Graves' hyperthyroidism and ophthalmopathy. This clonotype was seen repeatedly, ten times or more. Trimming at V came to 0 bases and at J to 2 bases, leaving 9 bases not matched to a gene. Germline V gene sequence: CDR1 DFQATT, CDR2 SNEGSKA (reference sequence). This CDR3 is 17 amino acids long. From RNA transcripts, TCR beta CDR3 regions were amplified. HTBI primers were the set used in a first-round RT-PCR of the TCR CDR3. TCRdb reanalysed the multiplex PCR reads using MiXCR and keeps one entry per CDR3 protein. There are more than 45,000 distinct CDR3 sequences in the sample; 49% occur only once, and about an eighth lies in the top ten.

This chain connects TRBV20-1 to TRBJ2-3; TRBD2 aligns across 9 bases. Sequenced input: blood. This clonotype originated in a woman aged 25 to 45 with Graves' ophthalmopathy. In DNA form, the CDR3 reads TGCAGTGCTAGAGATCCAGGCGGGAGGGGTAACACAGATACGCAGTATTTT. Its translation is CSARDPGGRGNTDTQYF.